This T cell receptor beta chain was captured by sequencing in a study of T-cell memory formation after mild COVID-19 (dated by TCRdb to the early 2020s). Regarding the study in general: Most TCR sequence clusters were specific to one of the two donors. In two donors, T-cell clones that expanded and contracted after mild COVID-19 were followed by sequencing TCRalpha and TCRbeta repertoires longitudinally. Two young, previously healthy adult volunteers made up the cohort, one male and one female. The full study reports these points: SARS-CoV-2 specificity was not confirmed for the second-wave clones peaking on day 37. Clones that contracted from day 15 to 85 showed balanced CD4/CD8 phenotypes, whereas a second wave of clones that expanded from day 15 to 37 leaned towards CD4+. Only a couple of mild cases were covered by the study, and larger cohorts that include severe cases with pre-infection samples were considered necessary. Some responding clones were detected in pre-infection memory, suggesting pre-existing cross-reactive memory T cells joined the SARS-CoV-2 response. Contracting CD4+ clones were located mainly in the CM and EM memory subsets, whereas CD8+ clones were found to be enriched in EMRA.

Ficoll-Paque density gradient centrifugation was the method used to isolate PBMCs. This clonotype showed up just a few times. Its recognized antigen is unknown. Within one base of it there is no much larger clone, and no base qualities were kept. The germline V gene (reference sequence) provides CDR1 SEHNR and CDR2 FQNEAQ. Reading from cysteine to phenylalanine, the CDR3 counts 22 amino acids. Only the CDR3 region is kept as DNA, spanning 66 bases read in frame from base 1. V is pruned by 5 bases and J by 1 base, leaving 18 bases of the junction without a gene match. Sequenced using an Illumina NovaSeq 6000. cDNA libraries for TCRalpha and TCRbeta were prepared by 5'RACE using constant-segment primers, with sample barcodes and unique molecular identifiers added. RNA was extracted from every sample with Trizol reagent. Libraries were amplified in two PCR steps, with a second sample barcode and Illumina TruSeq adapters added in the second step. Libraries were sequenced on an Illumina NovaSeq with 2 x 150 bp paired-end reads. In the original analysis: Reads were demultiplexed and collapsed into UMI-guided consensus sequences with migec v1.2.7. Using mixcr v2.1.11, UMI consensuses were aligned to TRA and TRB V and J templates and then assembled into clonotypes. Clonotypes were classified as expanded or contracted when called significant by both edgeR and NoisET, with noise models trained on biological replicates. For edgeR calls, the cutoffs were a false discovery rate-adjusted p below 0.01 and a log2 fold-change threshold of 1. As an exploratory analysis of dynamics, max-normalized trajectories of the 1000 most abundant clonotypes were examined by PCA with hierarchical clustering. Each responding clone was given a CD4 or CD8 phenotype based on the CD4+ and CD8+ repertoires, which had been sequenced separately. TCRdb passed the public sequencing reads through fastp at Q25 and MiXCR, retaining productive beta sequences. For every CDR3 protein sequence, its rows merge into one entry that carries the most common genes and DNA. TCRdb, not the authors, supplied the V and J calls. Present in this sample are approximately 350,000 distinct CDR3 sequences, 25% to 30% of which were seen just once. The top ten hold about 13% of the sample.

The source material was PBMCs or a T cell subset sorted from them (not recorded which). The chain is assembled from TRBV7-9 and TRBJ2-2, with 14 bases in between that match TRBD2. The receptor's source is an adult woman who had mild COVID-19 (a few samples of this study predate the infection). The sample titles of this study are shuffled in the database, so cell type and time point are left out; the donor was told from shared clones. This receptor carries the CDR3 CASSLPLPPGLAGVGNTGELFF. The nucleotide sequence is TGTGCCAGCAGCCTCCCTCTGCCGCCGGGACTAGCGGGAGTAGGGAACACCGGGGAGCTGTTTTTT.